The 13 T cell receptor beta chains in this list originate from one sample, sequenced in a study of identifying expanded T cells in peripheral blood. Here immunoSEQ multiplex PCR was the method, and the copy in TCRdb shows in-frame clones only, minus some. The sample holds about 110,000 clones; less than 90% are singletons and the top ten take around 8.3%. The sequenced sample consisted of blood. Source of these receptors: a person aged 18 to 75 in good health.

This sequence joins TRBV6-6 and TRBJ1-3; TRBD1 agrees at 8 bases. The CDR3 covers 16 residues. Germline loops: CDR1 MNHNY, CDR2 SVGAGI (reference sequence). The junction had 2 bases not matched to a gene; V was cut back by 0 bases and J by 1 base. In DNA form, the CDR3 reads TGTGCCAGCAGTTACTCGACAGGGGTTTCTGGAAACACCATATATTTT. Translating it yields CASSYSTGVSGNTIYF.

The J gene is TRBJ2-1, the V gene TRBV15; weak D call: TRBD2 (6 bases). The V and J ends lost 1 base and 7 bases respectively, with 11 bases between them. The V gene's germline CDR1 is LNHNV and CDR2 YYDKDF (reference sequence). This CDR3 is 14 amino acids long. CDR3 coding DNA: TGTGCCACCAGCAGAGGTGGGACTCTAAATGAGCAGTTCTTC. Amino acid sequence: CATSRGGTLNEQFF.

The CDR3 DNA reads as TGTGCCAGCAGCCGTAAACCCGGAGACAGGGGGAAAGAGACCCAGTACTTC. This sequence encodes CASSRKPGDRGKETQYF. This chain joins TRBV7-3 and TRBJ2-5, with 9 bases identical to TRBD1. The CDR3 contains 17 residues. CDR1 is SGHTA and CDR2 is FQGTGA in the germline V gene. V dropped 5 bases and J dropped 3; count of bases not matched to a gene: 13.

The chain recombines TRBV28 with TRBJ2-7, with 8 nucleotides matching TRBD1. The CDR3 spans 15 residues. V shed 5 bases, J shed 1 base, and the junction held 7 bases outside the gene matches. The germline V gene has CDR1 MDHEN and CDR2 SYDVKM. CDR3 in amino acids: CASSLGTGSSYEQYF. Here the CDR3 DNA reads TGTGCCAGCAGTCTCGGGACAGGAAGTTCCTACGAGCAGTACTTC.

The chain links TRBV7-8 to TRBJ1-5, with no clear D. The CDR3 is made up of 17 amino acids. Trimming pared 1 base from V and 0 bases from J, leaving 13 bases between. CDR1 and CDR2 from the germline V gene are SGHVS and FQNEAQ. As DNA, the CDR3 is TGTGCCAGCAGCTTAGTTGGGGAACCGTATAGCAATCAGCCCCAGCATTTT. Protein product: CASSLVGEPYSNQPQHF.

This chain uses TRBV19 with TRBJ2-2; 13 bases align to TRBD2. V lost 4 bases and J lost 3; bases outside the gene matches: 11. The CDR3 runs to 19 residues. Germline V CDR1 and CDR2: LNHDA, SQIVND (reference sequence). In nucleotides, the CDR3 is TGTGCCAGTAGTAAACCCCGGACTAGCGGGAGAATCTACACCGGGGAGCTGTTTTTT. This sequence encodes CASSKPRTSGRIYTGELFF.

This CDR3 is CASSSIAEDSYNEQFF. The DNA of the CDR3 is TGTGCCAGCAGCTCCATAGCGGAGGACTCCTACAATGAGCAGTTCTTC. The rearrangement links TRBV11-3 to TRBJ2-1; tentatively, D is TRBD2 (6 bases). Looked up from germline, CDR1 is SGHNT and CDR2 is YENEEA. V shed 4 bases and J shed 0 bases, with 13 bases lying between them. This CDR3 has 16 amino acids.

The J gene is TRBJ2-7, the V gene TRBV6-1, with 7 bases fitting TRBD1. CDR1 and CDR2 from the germline V gene are MNHNS and SASEGT. The CDR3 contains 14 residues. V gave up 6 bases and J gave up 5 bases; unmatched junction bases: 10. This CDR3 reads CASRPGTAENEQYF. The CDR3 DNA follows: TGTGCCAGCAGACCCGGGACAGCAGAGAACGAGCAGTACTTC.

This clone occurred a few times. The rearrangement joins TRBV28 to TRBJ1-3; D not certain. V lost 1 base, J lost 7 bases, and 2 bases lay in between. CDR1 MDHEN and CDR2 SYDVKM come from the germline V gene. The CDR3 contains 11 residues. The CDR3, as DNA: TGTGCCAGCAGTTTATTGAACACCATATATTTT. This gives the protein CASSLLNTIYF.

The chain carries TRBV2 and TRBJ1-1; D call uncertain. The CDR3 extends over 13 amino acids. Germline V CDR1 and CDR2: SNHLY, FYNNEI. V shed 2 bases and J shed 1 base, with 5 bases lying between them. The CDR3 bases are TGTGCCAGCAGTGAACAGCCGAACACTGAAGCTTTCTTT. Translation gives CASSEQPNTEAFF.

This clone was observed at least ten times. The gene calls are TRBV4-1 and TRBJ1-4; D remains unclear. The CDR3 consists of 14 residues. V lost 5 bases, J lost 7 bases, and 14 bases lay in between. Germline V CDR1 and CDR2: MGHRA, YSYEKL. CDR3 DNA: TGCGCCAGCAGCAACCTACCTGAGGGTGAAAAACTGTTTTTT. Protein: CASSNLPEGEKLFF.

J is TRBJ2-5 and V is TRBV19; D gene uncertain. Trimming pared 3 bases from V and 5 bases from J, leaving 13 bases between. CDR3 length equals 14 residues. From germline, CDR1 is LNHDA and CDR2 SQIVND (reference sequence). CDR3 DNA: TGTGCCAGTAGTATCGGACCGTCCGCTGAGACCCAGTACTTC. This gives the protein CASSIGPSAETQYF.

V usage is TRBV20-1 and J usage is TRBJ1-2; D is unclear. Deletions cut 5 bases from V and 2 bases from J, with 6 bases between. The V gene's germline CDR1 is DFQATT and CDR2 SNEGSKA (reference sequence). The CDR3 is made up of 11 amino acids. CDR3 region: CSADSNYGYTF. CDR3 coding DNA: TGCAGTGCTGATTCAAACTATGGCTACACCTTC.